The T cell receptor (beta chain) described here comes from a study of T-cell reconstitution after alpha-beta-depleted transplantation in children. It was with unique molecular identifiers that the TCRbeta library was prepared. TCRdb re-called the PCR reads with MiXCR, one entry per CDR3 protein. The sample lists 250,000 to 300,000 distinct CDR3 sequences, almost 10% occurring once. The V and J ends lost 4 bases and 4 bases, in that order; junction bases with no gene match: 5. Germline-derived CDR1 and CDR2 are SEHNR and FQNEAQ (reference sequence). The CDR3 length is 15 residues. This clonotype was detected only a few times.

Material: PBMCs from the stem cell graft donor, obtained from the stem cell graft. The chain links TRBV7-9 to TRBJ1-4; 8 positions match TRBD1. The sequence was obtained from a human donor who donated a stem cell graft to a child with SCID. The CDR3 is CASSSPDRDNEKLFF. CDR3 bases: TGTGCCAGCAGCTCGCCGGACAGGGATAATGAAAAACTGTTTTTT.